This T cell receptor beta chain was sequenced in a study of T-cell memory formation after mild COVID-19. On the study more broadly: Each donor largely had its own TCR clusters.

Findings and limits, study-wide: Nothing showed for sure that second-wave clones peaking on day 37 were SARS-CoV-2 specific. The appearance of some responding clones in pre-infection memory suggested that cross-reactive memory joined.

For this clonotype: The antigen remains undetermined.

5'RACE primed at constant segments yielded TCR alpha and TCR beta cDNA libraries bearing sample barcodes and UMIs. MiXCR was run by TCRdb on the 5' RACE reads, yielding one entry per CDR3 protein. The repertoire holds roughly 200,000 distinct CDR3 sequences, with roughly 17% as singletons. The CDR3 has 13 residues. Trimming removed 5 bases from V and 3 bases from J; junction bases left unmatched: 2. CDR1 and CDR2 (germline): MNHNS, SASEGT. Source material: PBMCs or a T cell subset sorted from them (not recorded which). The V and J genes are TRBV6-1 and TRBJ1-1; TRBD1 aligns across 8 bases. This TCR was recovered from an adult woman who had mild COVID-19 (a few samples of this study predate the infection). Cell type and time point are not known. CDR3 DNA: TGTGCCAGCAGTAGACAGGGGTACACTGAAGCTTTCTTT. Protein product: CASSRQGYTEAFF.